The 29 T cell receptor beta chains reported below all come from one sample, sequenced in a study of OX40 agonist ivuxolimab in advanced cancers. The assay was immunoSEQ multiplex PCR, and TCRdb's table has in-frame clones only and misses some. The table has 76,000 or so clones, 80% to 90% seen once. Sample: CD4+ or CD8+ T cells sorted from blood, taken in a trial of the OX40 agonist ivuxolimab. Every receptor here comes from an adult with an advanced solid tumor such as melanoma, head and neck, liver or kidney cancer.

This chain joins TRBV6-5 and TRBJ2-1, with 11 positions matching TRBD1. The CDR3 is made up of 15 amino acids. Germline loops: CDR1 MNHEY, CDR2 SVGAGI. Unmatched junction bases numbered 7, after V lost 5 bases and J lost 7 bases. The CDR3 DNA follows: TGTGCCAGCAGTGCCGGACAGGGGGCGCGGAATGAGCAGTTCTTC. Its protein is CASSAGQGARNEQFF.

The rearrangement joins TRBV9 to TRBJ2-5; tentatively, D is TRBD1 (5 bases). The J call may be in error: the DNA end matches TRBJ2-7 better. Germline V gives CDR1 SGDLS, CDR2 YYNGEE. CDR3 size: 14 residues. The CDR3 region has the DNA TGTGCCAGCAGCGTCGGACACGGCGGCTACGAGCAGTACTTC. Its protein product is CASSVGHGGYEQYF.

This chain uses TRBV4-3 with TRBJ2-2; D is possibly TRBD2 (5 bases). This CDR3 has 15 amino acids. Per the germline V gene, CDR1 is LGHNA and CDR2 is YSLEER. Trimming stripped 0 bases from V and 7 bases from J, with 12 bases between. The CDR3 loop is CASSQDVAGIGELFF. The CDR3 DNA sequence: TGCGCCAGCAGCCAAGATGTGGCGGGTATCGGGGAGCTGTTTTTT.

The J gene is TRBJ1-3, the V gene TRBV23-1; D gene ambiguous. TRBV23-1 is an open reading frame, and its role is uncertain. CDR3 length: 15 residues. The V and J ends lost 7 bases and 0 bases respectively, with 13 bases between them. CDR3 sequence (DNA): TGCGCCAGCAAGGTGGAGGAGAGCTCTGGAAACACCATATATTTT. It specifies CASKVEESSGNTIYF.

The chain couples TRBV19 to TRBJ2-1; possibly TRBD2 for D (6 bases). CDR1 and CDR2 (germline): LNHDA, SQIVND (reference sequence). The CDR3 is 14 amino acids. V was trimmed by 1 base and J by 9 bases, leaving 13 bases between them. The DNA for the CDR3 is TGTGCCAGTAGTATAGGGAAGGCTAGCGTTGAGCAGTTCTTC. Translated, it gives CASSIGKASVEQFF.

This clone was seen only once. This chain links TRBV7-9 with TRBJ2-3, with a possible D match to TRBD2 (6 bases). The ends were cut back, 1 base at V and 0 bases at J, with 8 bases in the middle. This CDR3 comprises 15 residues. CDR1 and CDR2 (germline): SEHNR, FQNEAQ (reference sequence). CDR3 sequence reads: CASSLGGVSTDTQYF. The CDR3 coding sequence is TGTGCCAGCAGCTTAGGCGGGGTTAGCACAGATACGCAGTATTTT. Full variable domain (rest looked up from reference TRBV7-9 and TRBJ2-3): DTGVSQNPRHKITKRGQNVTFRCDPISEHNRLYWYRQTLGQGPEFLTYFQNEAQLEKSRLLSDRFSAERPKGSFSTLEIQRTEQGDSAMYLCASSLGGVSTDTQYFGPGTRLTVL.

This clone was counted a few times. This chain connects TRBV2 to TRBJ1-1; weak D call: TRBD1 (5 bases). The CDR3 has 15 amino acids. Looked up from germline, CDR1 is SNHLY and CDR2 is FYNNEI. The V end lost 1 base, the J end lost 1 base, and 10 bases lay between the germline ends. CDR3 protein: CASSEGGVQNTEAFF. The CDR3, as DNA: TGTGCCAGCAGTGAAGGGGGGGTTCAGAACACTGAAGCTTTCTTT.

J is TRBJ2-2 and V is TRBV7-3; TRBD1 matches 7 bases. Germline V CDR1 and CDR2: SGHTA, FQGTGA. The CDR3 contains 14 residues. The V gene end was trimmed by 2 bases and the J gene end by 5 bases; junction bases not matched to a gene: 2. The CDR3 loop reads CASSLDRETGELFF. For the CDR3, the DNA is TGTGCCAGCAGCTTAGACAGGGAGACCGGGGAGCTGTTTTTT.

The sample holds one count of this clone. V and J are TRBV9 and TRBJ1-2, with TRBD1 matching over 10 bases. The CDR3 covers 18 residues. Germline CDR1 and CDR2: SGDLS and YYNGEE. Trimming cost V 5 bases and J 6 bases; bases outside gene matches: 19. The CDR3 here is CASSPTARQGAEDHGYTF. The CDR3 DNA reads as TGTGCCAGCAGTCCCACTGCCCGACAGGGGGCGGAAGACCATGGCTACACCTTC.

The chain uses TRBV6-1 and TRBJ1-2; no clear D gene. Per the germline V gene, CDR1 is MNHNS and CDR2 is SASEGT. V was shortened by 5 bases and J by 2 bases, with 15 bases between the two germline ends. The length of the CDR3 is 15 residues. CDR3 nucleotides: TGTGCCAGCAGTTCCCGGGTCAACAGAAACTATGGCTACACCTTC. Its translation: CASSSRVNRNYGYTF.

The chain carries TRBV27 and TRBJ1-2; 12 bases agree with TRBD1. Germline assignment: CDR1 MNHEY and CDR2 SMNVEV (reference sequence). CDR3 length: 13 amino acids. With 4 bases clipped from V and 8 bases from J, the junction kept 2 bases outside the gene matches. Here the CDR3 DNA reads TGTGCCAGCAGTTCCGGGACAGGGGGCGGCTACACCTTC. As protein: CASSSGTGGGYTF.

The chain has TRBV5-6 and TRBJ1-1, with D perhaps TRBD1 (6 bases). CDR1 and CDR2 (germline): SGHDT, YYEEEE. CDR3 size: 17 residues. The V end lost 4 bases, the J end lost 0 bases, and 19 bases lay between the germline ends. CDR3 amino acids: CASSPRGAAFMNTEAFF. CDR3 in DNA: TGTGCCAGCAGCCCGAGGGGGGCAGCCTTCATGAACACTGAAGCTTTCTTT.

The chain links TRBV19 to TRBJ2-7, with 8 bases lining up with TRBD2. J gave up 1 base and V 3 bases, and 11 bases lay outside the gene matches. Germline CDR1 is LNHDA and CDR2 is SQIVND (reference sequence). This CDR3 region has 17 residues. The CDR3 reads CASSIQSGGAASYEQYF. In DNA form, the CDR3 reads TGTGCCAGTAGTATTCAATCCGGGGGGGCCGCGTCCTACGAGCAGTACTTC.

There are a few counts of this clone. The CDR3 here is CASSTATSGRSYNEQFF. The CDR3 DNA reads TGTGCCAGCAGCACAGCTACTAGCGGACGCTCCTACAATGAGCAGTTCTTC. This chain joins TRBV7-2 and TRBJ2-1, with TRBD2 matching over 8 bases. Germline CDR1 reads SGHTA; CDR2 reads FQGNSA. The CDR3 totals 17 residues. V gave up 5 bases and J gave up 0 bases; unmatched junction bases: 9.

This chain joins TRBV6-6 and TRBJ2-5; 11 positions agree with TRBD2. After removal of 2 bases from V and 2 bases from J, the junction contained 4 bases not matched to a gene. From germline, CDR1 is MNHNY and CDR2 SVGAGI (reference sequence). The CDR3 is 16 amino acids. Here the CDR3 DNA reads TGTGCCAGCAGTTACGCCGGGACTAGCGGACAAGAGACCCAGTACTTC. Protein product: CASSYAGTSGQETQYF.

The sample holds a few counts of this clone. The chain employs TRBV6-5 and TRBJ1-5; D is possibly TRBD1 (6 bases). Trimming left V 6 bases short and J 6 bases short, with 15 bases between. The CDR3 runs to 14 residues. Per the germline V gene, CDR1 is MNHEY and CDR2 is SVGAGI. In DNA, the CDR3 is TGTGCCAGCAGCCTACGGGGGCGCAGTCAGCCCCAGCATTTT. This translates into CASSLRGRSQPQHF.

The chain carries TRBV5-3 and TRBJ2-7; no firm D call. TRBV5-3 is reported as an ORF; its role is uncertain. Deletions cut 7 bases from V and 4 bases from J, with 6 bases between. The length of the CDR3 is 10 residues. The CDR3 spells CARGPYEQYF. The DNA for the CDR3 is TGTGCCAGAGGGCCATACGAGCAGTACTTC.

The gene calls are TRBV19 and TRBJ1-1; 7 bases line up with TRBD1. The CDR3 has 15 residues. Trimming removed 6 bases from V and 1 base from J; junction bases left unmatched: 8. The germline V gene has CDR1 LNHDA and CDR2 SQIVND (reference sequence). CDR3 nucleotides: TGTGCCAGTAGAATTCGGACAGGTGAGAACACTGAAGCTTTCTTT. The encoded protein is CASRIRTGENTEAFF.

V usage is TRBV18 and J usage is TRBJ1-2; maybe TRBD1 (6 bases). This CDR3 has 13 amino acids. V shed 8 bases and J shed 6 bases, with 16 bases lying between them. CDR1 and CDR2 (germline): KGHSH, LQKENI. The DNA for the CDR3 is TGTGCCAGCGCGGGCCTACAGGGTGATGGCTACACCTTC. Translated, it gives CASAGLQGDGYTF.

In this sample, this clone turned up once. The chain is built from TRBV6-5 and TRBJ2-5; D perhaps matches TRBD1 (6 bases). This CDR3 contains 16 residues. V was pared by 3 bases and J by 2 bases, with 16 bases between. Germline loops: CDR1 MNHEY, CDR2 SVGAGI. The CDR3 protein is CASSYGTGSKQETQYF. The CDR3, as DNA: TGTGCCAGCAGTTATGGAACAGGGAGTAAACAAGAGACCCAGTACTTC.

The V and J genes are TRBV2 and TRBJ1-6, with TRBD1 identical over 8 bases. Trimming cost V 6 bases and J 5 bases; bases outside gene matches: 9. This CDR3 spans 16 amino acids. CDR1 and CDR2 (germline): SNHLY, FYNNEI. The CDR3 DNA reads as TGTGCCAGCAGAGGTTACAGGGGGTCGAATAATTCACCCCTCCACTTT. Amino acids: CASRGYRGSNNSPLHF. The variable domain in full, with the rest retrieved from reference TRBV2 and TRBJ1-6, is EPEVTQTPSHQVTQMGQEVILRCVPISNHLYFYWYRQILGQKVEFLVSFYNNEISEKSEIFDDQFSVERPDGSNFTLKIRSTKLEDSAMYFCASRGYRGSNNSPLHFGNGTRLTVT.

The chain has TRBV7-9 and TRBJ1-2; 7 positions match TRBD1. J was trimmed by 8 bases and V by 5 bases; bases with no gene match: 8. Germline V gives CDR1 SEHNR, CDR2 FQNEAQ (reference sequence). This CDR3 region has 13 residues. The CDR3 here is CASSPPTGTGYTF. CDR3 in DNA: TGTGCCAGCAGCCCACCGACAGGGACCGGCTACACCTTC.

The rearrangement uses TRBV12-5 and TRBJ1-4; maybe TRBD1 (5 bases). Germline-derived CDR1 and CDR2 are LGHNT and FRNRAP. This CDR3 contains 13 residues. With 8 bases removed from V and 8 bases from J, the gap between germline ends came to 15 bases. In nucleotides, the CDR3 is TGTGCTAGTACTCCAGGGTTCGACGAAAAACTGTTTTTT. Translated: CASTPGFDEKLFF. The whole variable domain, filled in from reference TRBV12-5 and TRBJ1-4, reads DARVTQTPRHKVTEMGQEVTMRCQPILGHNTVFWYRQTMMQGLELLAYFRNRAPLDDSGMPKDRFSAEMPDATLATLKIQPSEPRDSAVYFCASTPGFDEKLFFGSGTQLSVL.

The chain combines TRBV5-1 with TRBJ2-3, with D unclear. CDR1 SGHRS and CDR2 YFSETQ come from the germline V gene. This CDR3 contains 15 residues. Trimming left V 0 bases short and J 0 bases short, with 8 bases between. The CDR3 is CASSLGQESTDTQYF. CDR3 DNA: TGCGCCAGCAGCTTGGGGCAGGAGAGCACAGATACGCAGTATTTT.

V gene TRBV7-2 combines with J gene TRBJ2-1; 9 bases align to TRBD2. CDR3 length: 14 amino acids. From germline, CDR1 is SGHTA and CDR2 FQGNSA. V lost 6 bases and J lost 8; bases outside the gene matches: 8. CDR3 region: CASSISGSFDEQFF. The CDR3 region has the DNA TGTGCCAGCAGTATTAGCGGGAGCTTCGATGAGCAGTTCTTC.

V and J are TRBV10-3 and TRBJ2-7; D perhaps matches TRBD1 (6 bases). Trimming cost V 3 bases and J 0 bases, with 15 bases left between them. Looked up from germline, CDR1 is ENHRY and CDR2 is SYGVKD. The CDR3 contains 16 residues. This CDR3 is CAISDNRDIDSYEQYF. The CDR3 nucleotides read TGTGCCATCAGTGATAACCGGGACATCGACTCCTACGAGCAGTACTTC.

As DNA, the CDR3 is TGTGCCAGCAGCGCACTTACTAGCGGGAGGAAACCCACCTTTTACAATGAGCAGTTCTTC. Amino acid sequence: CASSALTSGRKPTFYNEQFF. The chain links TRBV7-8 to TRBJ2-1; 12 bases are shared with TRBD2. Germline loops: CDR1 SGHVS, CDR2 FQNEAQ. The CDR3 extends over 20 amino acids. V trimming: 5 bases; J trimming: 4 bases; junction bases outside the gene matches: 18. Complete variable domain (other parts from reference TRBV7-8 and TRBJ2-1): GAGVSQSPRYKVAKRGQDVALRCDPISGHVSLFWYQQALGQGPEFLTYFQNEAQLDKSGLPSDRFFAERPEGSVSTLKIQRTQQEDSAVYLCASSALTSGRKPTFYNEQFFGPGTRLTVL.

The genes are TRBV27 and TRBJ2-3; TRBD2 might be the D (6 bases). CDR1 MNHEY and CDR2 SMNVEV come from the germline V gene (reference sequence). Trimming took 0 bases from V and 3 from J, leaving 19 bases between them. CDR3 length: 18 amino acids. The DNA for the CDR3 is TGTGCCAGCAGTTTATCGTATCCCGCCGGGGGTGATACAGATACGCAGTATTTT. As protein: CASSLSYPAGGDTDTQYF.

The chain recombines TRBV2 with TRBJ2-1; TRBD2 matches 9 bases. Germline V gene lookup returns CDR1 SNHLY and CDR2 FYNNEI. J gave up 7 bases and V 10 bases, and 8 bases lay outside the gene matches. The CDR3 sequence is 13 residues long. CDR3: CATGREGSNEQFF. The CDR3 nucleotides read TGTGCCACCGGGCGGGAGGGAAGTAATGAGCAGTTCTTC.